The 10 T cell receptor beta chains below come from one sample, sequenced in a study of Graves' ophthalmopathy and Graves' hyperthyroidism. TCR beta CDR3 regions were amplified from RNA transcripts. Second-round multiplex PCR followed a first-round RT-PCR using HTBI primers. In TCRdb, the multiplex PCR reads were re-called with MiXCR into one record per CDR3 protein. Of about 620,000 distinct CDR3 sequences in the sample, 22% were seen once. The sample taken for sequencing was peripheral blood. The receptor source for this set is a woman aged 18-35 years with stable Graves' hyperthyroidism. Some clones in this sample may be carry-over from other donors' samples.

In this sample, this clonotype turned up many times. This chain uses TRBV2 with TRBJ1-2; D not resolved. The CDR3 length is 12 residues. CDR1 is SNHLY, CDR2 FYNNEI, per germline. The germline V and J ends were trimmed by 3 bases and 2 bases, with 4 bases remaining between them. This chain's CDR3 is CASSDGNYGYTF. As DNA, the CDR3 is TGTGCCAGCAGTGACGGGAACTATGGCTACACCTTC.

This clonotype was seen many times. The chain links TRBV29-1 to TRBJ1-2; D call uncertain. This CDR3 region has 12 residues. Per the germline V gene, CDR1 is SQVTM and CDR2 is ANQGSEA. V was cut by 4 bases and J by 4 bases, with 10 bases left in between. The CDR3 bases are TGCAGCGTTGGTGGGGTTGGCTATGGCTACACCTTC. This gives the protein CSVGGVGYGYTF.

This clonotype showed up just a few times. CDR3 loop: CASTTRVKAHYEQYF. DNA of the CDR3: TGTGCCAGCACCACTCGGGTAAAGGCCCACTACGAGCAGTACTTC. The chain has TRBV12-3 or TRBV12-4 and TRBJ2-7, with unresolved D. The germline V and J ends were trimmed by 7 bases and 3 bases, with 19 bases remaining between them. This CDR3 contains 15 residues.

In its sample, this clonotype was seen many times. The CDR3 protein is CASRLTGDGGNQPQHF. CDR3 nucleotides: TGTGCCAGCAGACTGACAGGGGATGGGGGCAATCAGCCCCAGCATTTT. The rearrangement uses TRBV6-1 and TRBJ1-5, with 8 bases that match TRBD1. CDR1 MNHNS and CDR2 SASEGT come from the germline V gene. CDR3 length: 16 residues. V was pared by 6 bases and J by 2 bases, with 9 bases of the junction left unmatched.

This clonotype was seen many times. The V gene is TRBV6-1, the J gene TRBJ1-1; D unclear. The V end was cut by 8 bases, the J end by 3 bases, with 19 bases between. This CDR3 is built from 15 residues. Germline loops: CDR1 MNHNS, CDR2 SASEGT. The CDR3 nucleotides are TGTGCCAGCGGTGCCCCCCTATATGGGGACACTGAAGCTTTCTTT. Translation gives CASGAPLYGDTEAFF.

In its sample, this clonotype was seen many times. The chain couples TRBV15 to TRBJ2-7; possibly TRBD2 for D (5 bases). V gave up 1 base and J gave up 7 bases, with 5 bases separating them. Germline assignment: CDR1 LNHNV and CDR2 YYDKDF (reference sequence). The CDR3 covers 11 residues. CDR3 residues: CATSRGGEQYF. CDR3 nucleotides: TGTGCCACCAGCAGAGGAGGGGAGCAGTACTTC.

The chain carries TRBV2 and TRBJ2-2, with D perhaps matching TRBD1 (6 bases). Germline CDR1 SNHLY, CDR2 FYNNEI. The length of the CDR3 is 15 residues. V was cut by 6 bases and J by 3 bases, with 14 bases left in between. CDR3: CASSPDRRDTGELFF. For the CDR3, the DNA is TGTGCCAGCAGCCCGGACAGACGGGACACCGGGGAGCTGTTTTTT.

CDR3 in DNA: TGTGCCAGCAGTCCCCGGGGCCAGAACGAGCAGTACTTC. Its protein is CASSPRGQNEQYF. The gene calls are TRBV6-1 and TRBJ2-7; D possibly matches TRBD1 or TRBD2 (5 bases each). The CDR3 runs to 13 residues. Per the germline V gene, CDR1 is MNHNS and CDR2 is SASEGT. Deletions cut 5 bases from V and 5 bases from J, with 13 bases between.

The chain carries TRBV4-2 and TRBJ1-2; D is ambiguous. The CDR3 has 14 amino acids. V was trimmed by 0 bases and J by 2 bases, leaving 7 bases between them. Germline V gene data show CDR1 as LGHNA and CDR2 as YNFKEQ. The CDR3 is CASSQDKSNYGYTF. The DNA for the CDR3 is TGTGCCAGCAGCCAAGACAAGTCCAACTATGGCTACACCTTC.

Turning to this clonotype: A read error may be the cause here, since a much bigger clone is one base away. The chain links TRBV6-1 to TRBJ1-5; D might be TRBD1 (6 bases). CDR1 is MNHNS and CDR2 is SASEGT in the germline V gene. The CDR3 loop spans 15 amino acids. Trimming cost V 7 bases and J 2 bases, with 15 bases left between them. The DNA of the CDR3 is TGTGCCAGCACAGGGGTGGGGGGGCGCAATCAGCCCCAGCATTTT. Translating gives CASTGVGGRNQPQHF.